The source of this T cell receptor beta chain is a study of blood T cell repertoires in COVID-19. The CDR3 sequence is 13 residues long. Germline V gives CDR1 GTSNPN, CDR2 SVGIG (reference sequence). Trimming left V 8 bases short and J 6 bases short, with 19 bases between. Produced via immunoSEQ multiplex PCR; TCRdb's table is partial and in-frame only. There are 250,000 to 300,000 clones in the sample; about 89% occur only once, and over 2% lies in the top ten. V is TRBV30 and J is TRBJ1-1; possibly TRBD1 for D (5 bases). The TCR originated in a woman aged 25 to 39 with COVID-19, enrolled during active disease. The sample consisted of peripheral blood. CDR3 in DNA: TGTGCCCGGGGGAAGCTGGCGGGGCCTGAAGCTTTCTTT. Residues: CARGKLAGPEAFF.